One sample yielded the 13 T cell receptor beta chains listed below, sequenced in a study of naive and memory T cell subsets. Ligated cDNA underwent four rounds of PCR with nested alpha and beta constant region primers and SP2. TCRdb reprocessed the UMI-ligation and nested PCR reads with MiXCR, giving one entry per CDR3 protein. Of 25,000 to 30,000 distinct CDR3 sequences in the sample, around 4.9% are singletons; the top ten hold approximately 7.4%. A UMI-containing oligonucleotide was joined by 3' ligation to the TCR cDNA template. The sequencing input was blood. Receptor source: an adult in good health.

The sample holds many counts of this clonotype. The genes are TRBV10-3 and TRBJ1-6, with D tentatively TRBD1 (5 bases). This CDR3 comprises 15 residues. Germline assignment: CDR1 ENHRY and CDR2 SYGVKD. Trimming took off 10 bases at V and 1 base at J, with 14 bases between the two ends. CDR3 loop: CATRDGQSYNSPLHF. In DNA, the CDR3 is TGTGCCACTAGGGACGGCCAATCCTATAATTCACCCCTCCACTTT.

This clonotype came up a few times. The chain couples TRBV29-1 to TRBJ2-7; D is perhaps TRBD1 (5 bases). CDR3 length: 15 amino acids. Germline CDR1 SQVTM, CDR2 ANQGSEA. With 7 bases removed from V and 3 bases from J, the gap between germline ends came to 22 bases. For the CDR3, the DNA is TGCAGCGCCAGAGGTGGGCAGGGCCCCCTCTACGAGCAGTACTTC. Amino acid sequence: CSARGGQGPLYEQYF.

This clonotype occurred many times. The chain joins TRBV4-1 to TRBJ1-4; D gene uncertain. V was cut by 3 bases and J by 7 bases, with 9 bases left in between. CDR3 length: 13 amino acids. Germline loops: CDR1 MGHRA, CDR2 YSYEKL. CDR3 region: CASSQIRAEKLFF. DNA for the CDR3: TGCGCCAGCAGCCAGATAAGGGCTGAAAAACTGTTTTTT.

The sample holds many counts of this clonotype. This chain links TRBV28 with TRBJ1-6; D not resolved. This CDR3 has 12 residues. Germline V lookup: CDR1 MDHEN, CDR2 SYDVKM. Trimming pared 7 bases from V and 8 bases from J, leaving 9 bases between. CDR3 protein: CASTSFYSPLHF. In nucleotides, the CDR3 is TGTGCCAGCACGAGTTTTTATTCACCCCTCCACTTT.

This clonotype was counted many times. The chain recombines TRBV9 with TRBJ2-1; D is unclear. Trimming removed 4 bases from V and 0 bases from J, with 11 bases in between. This CDR3 comprises 15 residues. CDR1 and CDR2 (germline): SGDLS, YYNGEE. The CDR3 DNA reads TGTGCCAGCAGCCCCTCGAGGAGCTCCTACAATGAGCAGTTCTTC. It specifies CASSPSRSSYNEQFF.

This clonotype has ten or more counts. The chain has TRBV7-2 and TRBJ2-5; 10 positions match TRBD1. This CDR3 has 14 amino acids. Losses at the gene ends were 4 bases for V and 6 bases for J; bases not matched to a gene: 5. Germline assignment: CDR1 SGHTA and CDR2 FQGNSA. Here the CDR3 DNA reads TGTGCCAGCAGCTCCCTGGACAGGGGGAAGACCCAGTACTTC. Amino acids: CASSSLDRGKTQYF.

This clonotype was detected many times. The rearrangement links TRBV20-1 to TRBJ1-1, with a possible D match to TRBD1 (5 bases). V was trimmed by 4 bases and J by 2 bases, leaving 14 bases between them. The germline V gene has CDR1 DFQATT and CDR2 SNEGSKA (reference sequence). This CDR3 region has 14 residues. CDR3 in amino acids: CSAKKIGHNTEAFF. The CDR3 region has the DNA TGCAGTGCTAAAAAAATAGGACACAACACTGAAGCTTTCTTT.

This clonotype has just a few counts. The genes are TRBV2 and TRBJ2-5; 9 bases map to TRBD2. V lost 6 bases to trimming and J lost 2 bases; unmatched junction nucleotides: 10. CDR3 length: 16 residues. The germline V gene has CDR1 SNHLY and CDR2 FYNNEI. CDR3 nucleotide sequence: TGTGCCAGCAGAACGCCGGGAGCGGGAGGTCAAGAGACCCAGTACTTC. It is translated as CASRTPGAGGQETQYF.

This clonotype was counted a few times. The chain uses TRBV12-3 or TRBV12-4 and TRBJ1-1; possibly TRBD1 for D (6 bases). The CDR3 spans 13 residues. The ends were cut back, 2 bases at V and 3 bases at J, with 7 bases in the middle. The CDR3 reads CASSLRGDTEAFF. CDR3 nucleotide sequence: TGTGCCAGCAGTTTAAGGGGGGACACTGAAGCTTTCTTT.

This clonotype was detected ten times or more. CDR3 region: CASRDTGLPQHF. Written as DNA, the CDR3 is TGTGCCAGCAGAGACACAGGGTTGCCCCAGCATTTT. This rearrangement joins TRBV6-1 to TRBJ1-5; TRBD1 might be the D (6 bases). From germline, CDR1 is MNHNS and CDR2 SASEGT. V dropped 6 bases and J dropped 9 bases, with 12 bases sitting between them. There are 12 residues in the CDR3.

This clonotype was counted a few times. The V and J genes are TRBV19 and TRBJ2-2; D remains unclear. The CDR3 length is 15 residues. Germline CDR1 LNHDA, CDR2 SQIVND (reference sequence). V was pared by 6 bases and J by 2 bases, with 13 bases between. This CDR3 reads CASRGMIANTGELFF. The CDR3 DNA reads TGTGCCAGTAGGGGGATGATAGCCAACACCGGGGAGCTGTTTTTT. The variable domain in full, completed from reference TRBV19 and TRBJ2-2, reads DGGITQSPKYLFRKEGQNVTLSCEQNLNHDAMYWYRQDPGQGLRLIYYSQIVNDFQKGDIAEGYSVSREKKESFPLTVTSAQKNPTAFYLCASRGMIANTGELFFGEGSRLTVL.

This clonotype came up many times. The chain couples TRBV5-5 to TRBJ2-3, with a possible D match to TRBD2 (6 bases). Trimming left V 0 bases short and J 4 bases short, with 9 bases between. This CDR3 contains 14 residues. Germline values: CDR1 SGHKS, CDR2 YYEKEE (reference sequence). The CDR3: CASSLDGRADTQYF. Written as DNA, the CDR3 is TGTGCCAGCAGCTTGGACGGGAGAGCAGATACGCAGTATTTT.

The table lists this clonotype with many counts. The chain employs TRBV27 and TRBJ1-1, with D tentatively TRBD1 (5 bases). The germline V and J ends were trimmed by 3 bases and 4 bases, with 15 bases remaining between them. This CDR3 spans 15 amino acids. Germline CDR1 MNHEY, CDR2 SMNVEV (reference sequence). The CDR3 region has the DNA TGTGCCAGCAGTTTTGGAGGGGTGGACACCACTGAAGCTTTCTTT. This translates into CASSFGGVDTTEAFF.